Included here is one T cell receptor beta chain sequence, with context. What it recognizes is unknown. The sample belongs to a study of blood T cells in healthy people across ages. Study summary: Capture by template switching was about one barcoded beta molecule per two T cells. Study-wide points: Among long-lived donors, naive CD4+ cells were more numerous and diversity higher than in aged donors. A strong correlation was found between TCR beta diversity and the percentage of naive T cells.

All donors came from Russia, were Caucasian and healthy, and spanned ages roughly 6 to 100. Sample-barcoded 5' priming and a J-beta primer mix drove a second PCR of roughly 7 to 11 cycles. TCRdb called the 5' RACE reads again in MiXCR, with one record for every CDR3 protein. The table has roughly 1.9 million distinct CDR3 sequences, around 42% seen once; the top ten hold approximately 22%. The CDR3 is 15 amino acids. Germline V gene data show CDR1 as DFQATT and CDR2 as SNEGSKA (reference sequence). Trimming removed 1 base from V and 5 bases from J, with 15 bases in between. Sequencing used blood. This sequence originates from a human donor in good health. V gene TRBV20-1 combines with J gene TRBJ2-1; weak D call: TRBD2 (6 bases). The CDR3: CSARGGVPPHNEQFF. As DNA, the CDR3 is TGCAGTGCTAGAGGGGGGGTGCCCCCCCACAATGAGCAGTTCTTC.